These 8 T cell receptor beta chains share one sample of origin, sequenced in a study of T cells in Graves' hyperthyroidism and ophthalmopathy. Amplification of TCR beta CDR3 regions used RNA as the template. A first-round RT-PCR of the TCR CDR3 used the HTBI primer set. Via MiXCR, TCRdb re-called the multiplex PCR reads, giving one row per CDR3 protein. The sample consists of some 560,000 distinct CDR3 sequences, around 16% of them appearing once. Sequencing was done on a sample of blood. These receptors came from a woman under 40 with Graves' hyperthyroidism.

This clonotype appeared many times. The chain carries TRBV27 and TRBJ1-1; D gene unclear. Germline CDR1 reads MNHEY; CDR2 reads SMNVEV (reference sequence). The CDR3 is 12 amino acids. The V end was cut by 3 bases, the J end by 8 bases, with 10 bases between. The CDR3 reads CASSLFGGEAFF. The CDR3 DNA reads as TGTGCCAGCAGTTTGTTCGGAGGGGAAGCTTTCTTT.

Ten or more counts support this clonotype. The gene calls are TRBV3-1 and TRBJ2-1; TRBD1 aligns across 9 bases. V lost 1 base and J lost 9; bases outside the gene matches: 7. CDR3 length: 15 amino acids. In germline, CDR1 is LGHDT, CDR2 YNNKEL (reference sequence). For the CDR3, the DNA is TGTGCCAGCAGCCAAGGACAGGACAGGGGAAGTGAGCAGTTCTTC. Its protein product is CASSQGQDRGSEQFF.

A remark on this clonotype: One base away lies a much larger clone, so this may be a sequencing read error. This chain joins TRBV20-1 and TRBJ2-1, with D possibly TRBD1 on 6 matching bases. CDR3 length: 14 residues. CDR1 DFQATT and CDR2 SNEGSKA come from the germline V gene (reference sequence). CDR3 coding DNA: TGCAGTGCTCAGGGGTTAAGCTCCTACAATGAGCGGTTCTTC. It codes for CSAQGLSSYNERFF.

The rearrangement uses TRBV28 and TRBJ2-3; 9 nucleotides align to TRBD2. The V gene's germline CDR1 is MDHEN and CDR2 SYDVKM. The CDR3 length is 15 residues. J gave up 4 bases and V 6 bases, and 8 bases lay outside the gene matches. The CDR3, as DNA: TGTGCCAGCAGCCAAGTGCGGGAGGGCCCAGATACGCAGTATTTT. Amino acid sequence: CASSQVREGPDTQYF.

The sample holds many counts of this clonotype. The V gene is TRBV12-3 or TRBV12-4, the J gene TRBJ2-7; 13 positions match TRBD2. The CDR3 has 14 residues. V shed 7 bases, J shed 9 bases, and the junction held 9 bases outside the gene matches. CDR3 protein: CASTYGTSGEGQYF. CDR3 in DNA: TGTGCCAGCACTTACGGGACTAGCGGGGAGGGGCAGTACTTC.

This clonotype was detected ten times or more. J is TRBJ2-7 and V is TRBV2; TRBD2 matches 11 bases. The junction had 11 bases not matched to a gene; V was cut back by 7 bases and J by 6 bases. CDR3 size: 15 residues. Germline V gene lookup returns CDR1 SNHLY and CDR2 FYNNEI. The CDR3 nucleotides are TGTGCCAGCACTCTAGCGGGAGGTATCCAAGGCGAGCAGTACTTC. Amino acids: CASTLAGGIQGEQYF.

This clonotype was observed many times. The CDR3 DNA follows: TGTGCCAGCAGCCAAATTCGACCGGCAGCGGGAGTAGAGCAGTACTTC. Encoded protein: CASSQIRPAAGVEQYF. This chain joins TRBV7-9 and TRBJ2-7, with 8 bases matching TRBD2. This CDR3 comprises 16 residues. V lost 5 bases to trimming and J lost 7 bases; unmatched junction nucleotides: 16. Germline CDR1 and CDR2: SEHNR and FQNEAQ (reference sequence).

This clonotype was detected ten times or more. This rearrangement joins TRBV3-1 to TRBJ2-1, with D perhaps given as TRBD1 or TRBD2 (5 bases each). Trimming pared 4 bases from V and 7 bases from J, leaving 11 bases between. The germline gives CDR1 LGHDT, CDR2 YNNKEL (reference sequence). This CDR3 has 13 amino acids. CDR3 bases: TGTGCCAGCAGCCGGACACTAGATAATGAGCAGTTCTTC. It yields the protein CASSRTLDNEQFF.